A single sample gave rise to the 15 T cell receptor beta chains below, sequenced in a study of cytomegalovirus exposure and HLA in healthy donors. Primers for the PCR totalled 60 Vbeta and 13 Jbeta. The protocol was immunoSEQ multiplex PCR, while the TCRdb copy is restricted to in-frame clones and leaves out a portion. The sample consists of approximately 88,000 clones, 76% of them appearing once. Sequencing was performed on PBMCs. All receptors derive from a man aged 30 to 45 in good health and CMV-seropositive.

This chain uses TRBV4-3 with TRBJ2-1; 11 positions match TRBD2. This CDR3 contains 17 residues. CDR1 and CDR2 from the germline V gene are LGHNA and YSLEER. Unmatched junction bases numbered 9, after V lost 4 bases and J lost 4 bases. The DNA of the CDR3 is TGCGCCAGCAGCCCCGACGTCTTAGCGGGAGGGTACAATGAGCAGTTCTTC. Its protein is CASSPDVLAGGYNEQFF.

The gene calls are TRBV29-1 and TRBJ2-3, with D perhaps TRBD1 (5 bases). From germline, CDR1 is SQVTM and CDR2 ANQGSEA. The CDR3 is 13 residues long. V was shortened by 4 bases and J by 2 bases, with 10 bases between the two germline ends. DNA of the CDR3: TGCAGCGTTGGCAGGGCCAACACAGATACGCAGTATTTT. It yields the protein CSVGRANTDTQYF.

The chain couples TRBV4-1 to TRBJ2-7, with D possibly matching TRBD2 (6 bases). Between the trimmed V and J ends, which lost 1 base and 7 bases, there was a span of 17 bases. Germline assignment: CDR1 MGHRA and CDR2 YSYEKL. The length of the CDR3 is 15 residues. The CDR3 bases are TGCGCCAGCAGCCAAGGGAGGGGCGCCCTGGGAGAGCAGTACTTC. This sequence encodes CASSQGRGALGEQYF.

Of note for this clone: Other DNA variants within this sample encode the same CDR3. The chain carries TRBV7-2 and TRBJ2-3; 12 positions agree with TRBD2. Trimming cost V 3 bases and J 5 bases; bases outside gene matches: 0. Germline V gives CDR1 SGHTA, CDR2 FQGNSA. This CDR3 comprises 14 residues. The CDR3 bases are TGTGCCAGCAGCTTGGGACTAGCGGGAGATACGCAGTATTTT. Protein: CASSLGLAGDTQYF. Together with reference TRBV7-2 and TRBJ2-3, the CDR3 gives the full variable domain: GAGVSQSPSNKVTEKGKDVELRCDPISGHTALYWYRQSLGQGLEFLIYFQGNSAPDKSGLPSDRFSAERTGGSVSTLTIQRTQQEDSAVYLCASSLGLAGDTQYFGPGTRLTVL.

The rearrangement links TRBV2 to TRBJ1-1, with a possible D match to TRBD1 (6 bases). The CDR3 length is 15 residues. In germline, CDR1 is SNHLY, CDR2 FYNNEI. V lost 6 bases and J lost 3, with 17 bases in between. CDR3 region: CASRVGRGADTEAFF. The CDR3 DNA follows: TGTGCCAGCAGGGTTGGGCGGGGGGCGGACACTGAAGCTTTCTTT.

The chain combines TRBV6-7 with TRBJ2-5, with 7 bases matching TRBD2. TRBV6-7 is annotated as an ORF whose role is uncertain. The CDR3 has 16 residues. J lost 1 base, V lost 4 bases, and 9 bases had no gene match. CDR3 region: CASSSSPKRGQETQYF. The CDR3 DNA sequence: TGTGCCAGCAGTTCCTCCCCTAAGCGGGGCCAAGAGACCCAGTACTTC.

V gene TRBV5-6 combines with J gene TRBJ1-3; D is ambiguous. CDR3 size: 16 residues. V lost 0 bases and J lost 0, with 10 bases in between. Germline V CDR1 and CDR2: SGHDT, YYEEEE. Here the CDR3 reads CASSLAGLSSGNTIYF. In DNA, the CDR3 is TGTGCCAGCAGCTTGGCGGGTCTCAGCTCTGGAAACACCATATATTTT.

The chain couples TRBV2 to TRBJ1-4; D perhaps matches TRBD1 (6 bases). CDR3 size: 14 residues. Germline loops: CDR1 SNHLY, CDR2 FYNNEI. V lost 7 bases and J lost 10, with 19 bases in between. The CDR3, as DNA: TGTGCCAGCACCCAAGAGCAGGGGAGGGGAAAACTGTTTTTT. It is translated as CASTQEQGRGKLFF.

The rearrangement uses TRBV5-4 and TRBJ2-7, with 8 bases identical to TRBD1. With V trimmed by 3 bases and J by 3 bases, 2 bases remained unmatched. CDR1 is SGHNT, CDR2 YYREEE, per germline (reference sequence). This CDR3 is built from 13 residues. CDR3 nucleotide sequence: TGTGCCAGCAGCTCACAGGGGGGCTACGAGCAGTACTTC. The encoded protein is CASSSQGGYEQYF.

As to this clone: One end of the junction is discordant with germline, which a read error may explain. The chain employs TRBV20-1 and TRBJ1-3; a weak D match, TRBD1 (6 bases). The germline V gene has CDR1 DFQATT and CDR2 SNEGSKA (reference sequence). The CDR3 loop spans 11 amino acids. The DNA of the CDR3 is TGCAGTGCTAGAGATCGTGACAGGACAAATTTT. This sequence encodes CSARDRDRTNF.

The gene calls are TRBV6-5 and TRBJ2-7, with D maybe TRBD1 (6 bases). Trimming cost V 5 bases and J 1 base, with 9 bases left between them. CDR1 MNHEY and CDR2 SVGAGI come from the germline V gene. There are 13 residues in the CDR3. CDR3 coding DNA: TGTGCCAGCAGTAACACAGGGTCCTACGAGCAGTACTTC. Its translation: CASSNTGSYEQYF.

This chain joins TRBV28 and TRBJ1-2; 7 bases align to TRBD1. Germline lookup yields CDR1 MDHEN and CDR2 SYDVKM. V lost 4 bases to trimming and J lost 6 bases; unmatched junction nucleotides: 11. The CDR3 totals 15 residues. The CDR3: CASSSPGQVGNGYTF. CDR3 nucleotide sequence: TGTGCCAGCAGTTCCCCTGGACAGGTTGGGAATGGCTACACCTTC.

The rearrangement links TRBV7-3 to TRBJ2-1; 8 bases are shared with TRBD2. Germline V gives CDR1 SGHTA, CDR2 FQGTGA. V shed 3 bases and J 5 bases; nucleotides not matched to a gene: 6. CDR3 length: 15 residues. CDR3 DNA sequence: TGTGCCAGCAGCTTGGTTAGCGGGGCTCACAATGAGCAGTTCTTC. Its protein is CASSLVSGAHNEQFF.

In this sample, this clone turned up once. The CDR3 protein is CASSIVRGPLGAFF. The CDR3 DNA is TGTGCCAGTAGTATAGTAAGGGGGCCTTTAGGCGCTTTCTTT. V gene TRBV19 combines with J gene TRBJ1-1; 7 bases align to TRBD1. J gave up 11 bases and V 1 base, and 10 bases lay outside the gene matches. This CDR3 has 14 amino acids. The germline CDR1 and CDR2 sequences are LNHDA and SQIVND (reference sequence).

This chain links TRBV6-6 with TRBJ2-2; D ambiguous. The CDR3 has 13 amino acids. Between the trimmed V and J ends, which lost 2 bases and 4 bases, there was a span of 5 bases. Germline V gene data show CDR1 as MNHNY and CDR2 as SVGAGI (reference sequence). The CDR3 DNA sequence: TGTGCCAGCAGTTACCCACTCACCGGGGAGCTGTTTTTT. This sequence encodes CASSYPLTGELFF.